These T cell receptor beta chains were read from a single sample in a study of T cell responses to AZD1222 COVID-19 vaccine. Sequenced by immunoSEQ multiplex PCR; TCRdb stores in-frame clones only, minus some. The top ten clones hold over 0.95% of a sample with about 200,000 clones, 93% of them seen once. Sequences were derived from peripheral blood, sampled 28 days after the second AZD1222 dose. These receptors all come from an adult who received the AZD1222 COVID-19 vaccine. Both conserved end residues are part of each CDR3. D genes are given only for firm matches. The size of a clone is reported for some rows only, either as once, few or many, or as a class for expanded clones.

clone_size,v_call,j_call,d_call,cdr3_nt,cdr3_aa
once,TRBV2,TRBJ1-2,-,TGTGCCAGCAGGGGAACAGCCTATGGCTACACCTTC,CASRGTAYGYTF
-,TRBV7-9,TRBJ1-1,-,TGTGCCAGCAGCTCGGGGGGTCTACGTGAAGCTTTCTTT,CASSSGGLREAFF
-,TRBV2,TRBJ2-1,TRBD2,TGTGCCAGCCCCCGGGACTACTCCTACAATGAGCAGTTCTTC,CASPRDYSYNEQFF
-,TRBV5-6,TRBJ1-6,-,TGTGCCAGCAGCTCGTTTGGGGTGAATAATTCACCCCTCCACTTT,CASSSFGVNNSPLHF
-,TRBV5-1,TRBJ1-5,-,TGCGCCAGCAGCTTGGGAGGCGGAAATCAGCCCCAGCATTTT,CASSLGGGNQPQHF
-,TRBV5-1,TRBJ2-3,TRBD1,TGCGCCAGCAGCGCATACAGGGGCGACACAGATACGCAGTATTTT,CASSAYRGDTDTQYF
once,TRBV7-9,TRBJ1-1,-,TGTGCCAGCAGCCCGCCCGGGATATCCGACACTGAAGCTTTCTTT,CASSPPGISDTEAFF
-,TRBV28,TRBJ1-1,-,TGTGCCAGCAGTTTAGAGCAGGGGTACACTGAAGCTTTCTTT,CASSLEQGYTEAFF
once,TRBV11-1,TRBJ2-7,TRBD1,TGTGCCAGCAGCCTGGGACAGGCGGTCCGCGAGCAGTACTTC,CASSLGQAVREQYF
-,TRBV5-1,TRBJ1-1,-,TGCGCCAGCAGCTGGGACATGCGGAACACTGAAGCTTTCTTT,CASSWDMRNTEAFF
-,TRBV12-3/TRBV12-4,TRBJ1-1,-,TGTGCCAGCAGTTTCGGTACTGAAGCTTTCTTT,CASSFGTEAFF
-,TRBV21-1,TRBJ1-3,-,TGTGCCAGCAGCAAAGGGGGGACAGTCGGAAACACCATATATTTT,CASSKGGTVGNTIYF
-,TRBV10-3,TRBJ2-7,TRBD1,TGTGCCACCGGCAGGGCACAGGGGGCCAACGAGCAGTACTTC,CATGRAQGANEQYF
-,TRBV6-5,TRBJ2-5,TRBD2,TGTGCCAGCAGACTGACTAGCGGGAACCAAGAGACCCAGTACTTC,CASRLTSGNQETQYF
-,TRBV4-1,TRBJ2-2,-,TGCGCCAGCAGCCAAGGGAGGGGTCGGACCGGGGAGCTGTTTTTT,CASSQGRGRTGELFF
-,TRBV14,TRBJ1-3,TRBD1,TGTGCCAGCAGCAGGGGACAGCTCTCTGGAAACACCATATATTTT,CASSRGQLSGNTIYF
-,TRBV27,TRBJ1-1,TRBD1,TGTGCCAGCAGTCCACACCGGAGGGACAGGGAAAAGGACACTGAAGCTTTCTTT,CASSPHRRDREKDTEAFF
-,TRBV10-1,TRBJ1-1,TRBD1,TGCGCCAGCACCGAAGGGGGCCTGAACACTGAAGCTTTCTTT,CASTEGGLNTEAFF
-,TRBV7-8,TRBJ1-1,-,TGTGCCAGCAGCTTATACAGTATTGCCACTGAAGCTTTCTTT,CASSLYSIATEAFF
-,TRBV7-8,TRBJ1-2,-,TGTGCCAGCAGCCAAATAGGACCCCTCCGGGGCTACACCTTC,CASSQIGPLRGYTF
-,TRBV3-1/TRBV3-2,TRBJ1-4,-,TGTGCCAGCAGCCAAGAGGGCAGGGAAAGAGAAAAACTGTTTTTT,CASSQEGREREKLFF
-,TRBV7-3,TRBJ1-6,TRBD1,TGTGCCAGCAGCGAGGGACAGGGGGCGGAGACCCTCCACTTT,CASSEGQGAETLHF
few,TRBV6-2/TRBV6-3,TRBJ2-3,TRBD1,TGTGCCAGCAGTCCGACAGGGGGCTATGGCACAGATACGCAGTATTTT,CASSPTGGYGTDTQYF
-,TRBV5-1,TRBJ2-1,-,TGCGCCAGCAGCTTGGTTTCAGTTGGTCCTGATGAGCAGTTCTTC,CASSLVSVGPDEQFF
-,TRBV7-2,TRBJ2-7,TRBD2,TGTGCCAGCGGTAGCGGGGGGGCCTACGAGCAGTACTTC,CASGSGGAYEQYF
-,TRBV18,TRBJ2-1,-,TGTGCCAGCTCGCAATCCCGACAGGCTGAGCAGTTCTTC,CASSQSRQAEQFF
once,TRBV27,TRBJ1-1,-,TGTGCCAGCAGTTTATCGGGCTGGTCTGAAGCTTTCTTT,CASSLSGWSEAFF
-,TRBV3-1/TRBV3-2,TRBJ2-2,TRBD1,TGTGCCAGCAGCGAAGACAGGGGGGTCGGGGAGCTGTTTTTT,CASSEDRGVGELFF
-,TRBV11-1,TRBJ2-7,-,TGTGCCAGCAGCCCAGCCGCCACCTACGAGCAGTACTTC,CASSPAATYEQYF
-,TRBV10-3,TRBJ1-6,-,TGTGCCATCAGTGAGGGCAGAGGTTCGGATTCACCCCTCCACTTT,CAISEGRGSDSPLHF
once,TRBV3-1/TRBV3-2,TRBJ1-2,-,TGTGCCAGCAGCTCAAGAGGGGACCGAAACTTCTATGGCTACACCTTC,CASSSRGDRNFYGYTF
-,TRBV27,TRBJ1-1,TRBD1,TGTGCCAGCACCTCTTATCGACAGGGCCAAGCTTTCTTT,CASTSYRQGQAFF
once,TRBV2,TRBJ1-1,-,TGTGCCAGCAGTGAATGGAGGGCCCGGGGTGAAGCTTTCTTT,CASSEWRARGEAFF
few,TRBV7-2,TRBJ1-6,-,TGTGCCAGCAGCTCACAGGTCGGCGGGGCTTCACCCCTCCACTTT,CASSSQVGGASPLHF
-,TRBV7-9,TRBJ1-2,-,TGTGCCAGCAGCTTAGCCCCGGGAACCAACTATGGCTACACCTTC,CASSLAPGTNYGYTF
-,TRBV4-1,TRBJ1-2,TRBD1,TGCGCCAGCAGCCTTTTCCCCTCCGACAGTGGCAACAGGGGGAACTATGGCTACACCTTC,CASSLFPSDSGNRGNYGYTF
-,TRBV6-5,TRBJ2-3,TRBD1,TGTGCCAGCAGTCCTCGACAGGGTCGGGATACGCAGTATTTT,CASSPRQGRDTQYF
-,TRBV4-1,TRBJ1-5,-,TGCGCCAGCAGCCAAGTGCCCACACAATTTAGCAATCAGCCCCAGCATTTT,CASSQVPTQFSNQPQHF
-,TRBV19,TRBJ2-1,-,TGTGCCAGTAGTGGTAGCGGGACAGGGTCCCACAATGAGCAGTTCTTC,CASSGSGTGSHNEQFF
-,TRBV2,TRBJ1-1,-,TGTGCCAGCACCGCAGGGATGAACACTGAAGCTTTCTTT,CASTAGMNTEAFF
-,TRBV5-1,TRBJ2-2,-,TGCGCCAGCAGCGCGGGACGGCCCGGGGAGCTGTTTTTT,CASSAGRPGELFF
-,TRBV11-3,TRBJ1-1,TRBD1,TGTGCCAGCAGCCGGGACAGGGGGAACACTGAAGCTTTCTTT,CASSRDRGNTEAFF
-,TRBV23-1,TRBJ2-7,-,TGCGCCAGCAGTCAATCAGTAAAGGGTTACGAGCAGTACTTC,CASSQSVKGYEQYF
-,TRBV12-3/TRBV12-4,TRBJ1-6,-,TGTGCCAGCAACCCAAGGCCGAATTCACCCCTCCACTTT,CASNPRPNSPLHF
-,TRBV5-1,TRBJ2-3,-,TGCGCCAGCAGGATCACAGATACGCAGTATTTT,CASRITDTQYF
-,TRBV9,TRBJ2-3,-,TGTGCCAGCAGCGAAACTAGTAGCACAGATACGCAGTATTTT,CASSETSSTDTQYF
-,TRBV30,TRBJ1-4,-,TGTGCCTGGAGTCTCAGGGACCGCTACGAAAAACTGTTTTTT,CAWSLRDRYEKLFF
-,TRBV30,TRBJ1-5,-,TGTGCCTGGTCCCCGGTTACGGGGTCTCAGCCCCAGCATTTT,CAWSPVTGSQPQHF
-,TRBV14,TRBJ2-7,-,TGTGCCAGCAGCCGGACACAGGGTGGGCAGTACTTC,CASSRTQGGQYF
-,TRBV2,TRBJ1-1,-,TGTGCCAGCAAGGTTGTCTGGGCCAATCGGGTCACTGAAGCTTTCTTT,CASKVVWANRVTEAFF
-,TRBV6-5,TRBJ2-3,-,TGTGCCAGCAGTTACCGAACACCTTATATGGATACGCAGTATTTT,CASSYRTPYMDTQYF
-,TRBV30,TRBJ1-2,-,TGTGCCTGGAGACTTAAGGGTTCCTATGGCTACACCTTC,CAWRLKGSYGYTF
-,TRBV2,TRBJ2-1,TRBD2,TGTGCCGGGGGGGACGGCTACAATGAGCAGTTCTTC,CAGGDGYNEQFF
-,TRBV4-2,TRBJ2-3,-,TGTGCCAGCAGCCAAGATCCGGGGAATACGCAGTATTTT,CASSQDPGNTQYF